Below are 12 T cell receptor beta chains sequenced from a single sample in a study of T cell clonality in common variable immunodeficiency. Findings and caveats of the study: In common variable immunodeficiency, TCR beta chains reportedly carried fewer deletions and N-nucleotide insertions.

The assay was immunoSEQ multiplex PCR, and TCRdb's table has in-frame clones only and misses some. The sample yields some 12,000 clones, without any singletons. Antigen specificity for these receptors is unknown. The sample consisted of peripheral blood mononuclear cells. The receptor set was obtained from a human donor with common variable immunodeficiency.

This clone was counted between two and nine times. Coverage ceases 3 residues before the CDR3 finishes, and the germline J gene fills in the end. The V gene is TRBV6-2 or TRBV6-3, the J gene TRBJ2-7, with a possible D match to TRBD1 (5 bases). The V and J ends lost 8 bases and 3 bases respectively, with 14 bases between them. The CDR3 runs 13 residues. Per germline, CDR1 MNHEY and CDR2 SVGEGT. The CDR3 is CASAEARVYEQYF. The CDR3 bases that were read are TGTGCCAGCGCAGAGGCCAGGGTCTACGAG.

A word on this clone: Read data end 3 residues before the CDR3 end; the end is taken from the germline J gene. This chain joins TRBV18 and TRBJ1-5; D may be TRBD1 (5 bases). The CDR3 is 19 amino acids. CDR1 is KGHSH and CDR2 is LQKENI in the germline V gene. V gave up 3 bases and J gave up 6 bases, with 27 bases separating them. CDR3 protein: CASSPLWTFSDEGSQPQHF. CDR3 DNA, as far as it was read: TGTGCCAGCTCACCCCTATGGACATTTTCTGATGAAGGGAGTCAGCCC.

About this clone: The read terminates 3 residues before the CDR3 end, so the remaining end is supplied by the germline J gene. The chain employs TRBV5-1 and TRBJ2-7; the D gene is possibly TRBD2 (6 bases). This CDR3 has 12 amino acids. Trimming took 6 bases from V and 2 from J, leaving 9 bases between them. The V gene's germline CDR1 is SGHRS and CDR2 YFSETQ. CDR3 bases read: TGCGCCAGCACGGGGGACGCCTACGAG. The encoded protein is CASTGDAYE. The complete CDR3 sequence is CASTGDAYEQYF.

As regards this clone: The read comes to an end 3 residues before the CDR3 does, leaving the germline J gene to fill in the end. The gene calls are TRBV30 and TRBJ1-3, with D unresolved. The CDR3 consists of 14 residues. Germline V gene sequence: CDR1 GTSNPN, CDR2 SVGIG (reference sequence). Trimming pared 3 bases from V and 0 bases from J, leaving 9 bases between. CDR3 bases read: TGTGCCTGGAGATTAAGGCACTCTGGAAACACC. This codes for CAWRLRHSGNT. The entire CDR3 reads CAWRLRHSGNTIYF.

Ten or more counts support this clone. Read sequence stops 3 residues before the CDR3 end, and the germline J gene provides the missing end. The chain recombines TRBV7-9 with TRBJ1-2, with unresolved D. Germline V gene lookup returns CDR1 SEHNR and CDR2 FQNEAQ (reference sequence). Trimming removed 5 bases at V and 6 bases at J, with 13 bases between. CDR3 length equals 13 residues. The CDR3 reads CASSPPNYNGYTF. The DNA read from the CDR3 is TGTGCCAGCAGCCCCCCCAACTACAATGGC.

Concerning this clone: Coverage ceases 3 residues before the CDR3 finishes, and the germline J gene fills in the end. This chain connects TRBV20-1 to TRBJ1-1; a weak D match, TRBD1 (5 bases). This CDR3 has 13 amino acids. Per germline, CDR1 DFQATT and CDR2 SNEGSKA (reference sequence). The V gene lost 3 bases and the J gene lost 4 bases, with 12 bases spanning the gap. CDR3 DNA (partial): TGCAGTGCTAGCCAGGGATGGGGCACTGAA. It specifies CSASQGWGTE. The entire CDR3 reads CSASQGWGTEAFF.

This clone was detected ten times or more. Read data end 3 residues before the CDR3 end; the end is taken from the germline J gene. The V gene is TRBV6-2 or TRBV6-3, the J gene TRBJ2-5; D may be TRBD1 (5 bases). The CDR3 is made up of 13 amino acids. Germline V CDR1 and CDR2: MNHEY, SVGEGT. Deletions cut 2 bases from V and 5 bases from J, with 9 bases between. Incomplete CDR3 DNA: TGTGCCAGCAGTTACCAGGGATGGGAGACC. It is translated as CASSYQGWET. The entire CDR3 sequence reads CASSYQGWETQYF.

Only a few counts were recorded for this clone. The read comes to an end 3 residues before the CDR3 does, leaving the germline J gene to fill in the end. The chain uses TRBV18 and TRBJ2-1; 8 bases map to TRBD2. Germline trimming cut 4 bases from V and 0 bases from J; bases unmatched to any gene: 11. In germline, CDR1 is KGHSH, CDR2 LQKENI. The length of the CDR3 is 18 residues. The covered CDR3 bases are TGTGCCAGCTCACTATCGTATCGGGGGGGTGTCTCCTACAATGAG. Protein product: CASSLSYRGGVSYNE. The full CDR3 reads CASSLSYRGGVSYNEQFF.

There are many counts of this clone. The read is 3 residues too short to cover the CDR3 end, so that end is filled in from the germline J gene. The rearrangement links TRBV6-1 to TRBJ1-2, with a tentative D call TRBD1 (6 bases). The length of the CDR3 is 13 residues. CDR1 and CDR2 from the germline V gene are MNHNS and SASEGT. With 3 bases removed from V and 2 bases from J, the gap between germline ends came to 7 bases. The part of the CDR3 DNA that was read is TGTGCCAGCAGTGAGAGGGGGAACTATGGC. Protein product: CASSERGNYG. The entire CDR3 is CASSERGNYGYTF.

This clone has more than one count but fewer than ten. The read ends 3 residues before the CDR3 terminus; that terminus is restored from the germline J gene. This sequence joins TRBV18 and TRBJ2-7; 14 bases agree with TRBD2. The V and J ends lost 3 bases and 2 bases, in that order; junction bases with no gene match: 12. The CDR3 is 19 residues long. The germline CDR1 and CDR2 sequences are KGHSH and LQKENI. The CDR3 reads CASSPNSPGLAGGTYEQYF. CDR3 DNA, as far as it was read: TGTGCCAGCTCACCCAACTCCCCCGGACTAGCGGGGGGAACCTACGAG.

A remark on this clone: The CDR3 is cut off 3 residues early in the read; its end comes from the germline J gene. This chain joins TRBV18 and TRBJ1-1; TRBD1 matches 12 bases. The CDR3 length is 18 residues. Trimming cost V 4 bases and J 1 base; bases outside gene matches: 10. Germline V gene data show CDR1 as KGHSH and CDR2 as LQKENI. CDR3 sequence reads: CASSQLVPGQGANTEAFF. The CDR3 bases that were read are TGTGCCAGCTCACAACTTGTTCCGGGACAGGGGGCGAACACTGAA. Drawing the rest from reference TRBV18 and TRBJ1-1, the complete variable domain is NAGVMQNPRHLVRRRGQEARLRCSPMKGHSHVYWYRQLPEEGLKFMVYLQKENIIDESGMPKERFSAEFPKEGPSILRIQQVVRGDSAAYFCASSQLVPGQGANTEAFFGQGTRLTVV.

This clone occurred a few times. The DNA ends 3 residues before the CDR3 does, and the rest of the CDR3 is filled in from the germline J gene. This rearrangement joins TRBV7-9 to TRBJ2-7, with 11 bases that match TRBD1. The CDR3 consists of 15 residues. Germline trimming cut 1 base from V and 3 bases from J; bases unmatched to any gene: 2. Germline V CDR1 and CDR2: SEHNR, FQNEAQ (reference sequence). CDR3 protein: CASSLDGTGGYEQYF. CDR3 DNA (partial): TGTGCCAGCAGCTTAGATGGGACAGGGGGCTACGAG.